This TCR beta chain was obtained from a study of T-cell memory formation after mild COVID-19. TCRdb reanalysed the 5' RACE reads using MiXCR and keeps one entry per CDR3 protein. In the table there are 550,000 to 650,000 distinct CDR3 sequences, roughly 17% of which are singletons. Trimming removed 6 bases from V and 2 bases from J; junction bases left unmatched: 20. Germline assignment: CDR1 DFQATT and CDR2 SNEGSKA (reference sequence). This CDR3 has 19 amino acids. This chain connects TRBV20-1 to TRBJ2-1, with TRBD2 identical over 9 bases. This clonotype originated in an adult woman who had mild COVID-19 (a few samples of this study predate the infection). Cell type and time point are not known. The source material was PBMCs or a T cell subset sorted from them (not recorded which). The CDR3 region has the DNA TGCAGTGCCCTGACCGACAGGGCGTTGCGGGGGGGCGCCTACAATGAGCAGTTCTTC. It is translated as CSALTDRALRGGAYNEQFF.